Here is one TCR beta chain with its context. Sequencing used immunoSEQ multiplex PCR; TCRdb keeps in-frame clones, though not all of them. This sample has around 550,000 clones, with less than 96% found just once. V was clipped by 6 bases and J by 4 bases; unmatched bases: 7. The CDR3 spans 15 residues. Germline CDR1 is SEHNR and CDR2 is FQNEAQ (reference sequence). This sample was taken from a study of shared clonotypes between healthy human individuals. The V gene is TRBV7-9, the J gene TRBJ2-1; TRBD2 agrees at 9 bases. What was sequenced was naive CD4+ T cells sorted from blood. As to subset: CD45RA+ positively selected. The TCR originated in a woman aged 25-40 years in good health. DNA of the CDR3: TGTGCCAGCAGTCGGAGCGGGAGGCGGTACAATGAGCAGTTCTTC. Protein: CASSRSGRRYNEQFF.